Each of the 16 T cell receptor beta chains below was sequenced from the same sample in a study of blood T cell repertoires in COVID-19. The assay was immunoSEQ multiplex PCR, and TCRdb's table has in-frame clones only and misses some. There are 60,000 to 70,000 clones in the sample; roughly 85% occur only once, and 40% to 55% lies in the top ten. The source material was peripheral blood. The receptor source for this set is a woman aged 60-70 years with COVID-19, enrolled during active disease.

This chain links TRBV4-2 with TRBJ1-5; weak D call: TRBD1 (5 bases). The CDR3 consists of 16 residues. Germline lookup yields CDR1 LGHNA and CDR2 YNFKEQ. Between the trimmed V and J ends, which lost 1 base and 7 bases, there was a span of 17 bases. CDR3 sequence reads: CASSQGNTVGGQPQHF. The CDR3 coding sequence is TGTGCCAGCAGCCAAGGAAATACGGTTGGGGGGCAGCCCCAGCATTTT.

The V gene is TRBV19, the J gene TRBJ2-5; 10 bases fit TRBD1. J was trimmed by 1 base and V by 5 bases; bases with no gene match: 1. Germline V gene data show CDR1 as LNHDA and CDR2 as SQIVND (reference sequence). This CDR3 is 14 amino acids long. The chain's CDR3 is CASSRDRGQETQYF. The CDR3, as DNA: TGTGCCAGTAGTCGGGACAGGGGCCAAGAGACCCAGTACTTC.

For the CDR3, the DNA is TGTGCCAGCAGAACAGGGGTATTCGAGCAGCCCCAGCATTTT. This gives the protein CASRTGVFEQPQHF. The chain uses TRBV2 and TRBJ1-5, with 7 positions matching TRBD1. The length of the CDR3 is 14 residues. Trimming took 6 bases from V and 7 from J; bases not matched to a gene: 9. Germline values: CDR1 SNHLY, CDR2 FYNNEI.

The genes are TRBV6-6 and TRBJ1-1, with 7 bases aligning to TRBD1. With V trimmed by 7 bases and J by 5 bases, 7 bases remained unmatched. This CDR3 has 13 residues. Germline-derived CDR1 and CDR2 are MNHNY and SVGAGI (reference sequence). The CDR3 here is CASTSGGGTEAFF. The CDR3 coding sequence is TGTGCCAGCACCTCAGGGGGTGGGACTGAAGCTTTCTTT.

The V and J genes are TRBV30 and TRBJ1-3; TRBD1 is a possible D gene (5 bases). Germline V gene lookup returns CDR1 GTSNPN and CDR2 SVGIG (reference sequence). V was pared by 5 bases and J by 0 bases, with 5 bases between. The CDR3 consists of 12 residues. CDR3 protein: CAWQGSGNTIYF. CDR3 nucleotides: TGTGCCTGGCAGGGCTCTGGAAACACCATATATTTT.

The chain recombines TRBV20-1 with TRBJ2-7, with D uncertain. Germline CDR1 and CDR2: DFQATT and SNEGSKA (reference sequence). CDR3 length: 14 residues. The V gene lost 3 bases and the J gene lost 2 bases, with 14 bases spanning the gap. CDR3 protein: CSASLPRATYEQYF. The CDR3, as DNA: TGCAGTGCTAGTCTCCCGCGAGCGACCTACGAGCAGTACTTC.

This sequence joins TRBV19 and TRBJ2-1; D unresolved. Germline CDR1 and CDR2: LNHDA and SQIVND (reference sequence). This CDR3 is 13 amino acids long. With 4 bases removed from V and 10 bases from J, the gap between germline ends came to 14 bases. The CDR3 reads CASSTRSAAEQFF. For the CDR3, the DNA is TGTGCCAGTAGTACCCGAAGCGCGGCGGAGCAGTTCTTC.

The J gene is TRBJ1-4, the V gene TRBV6-1; D not certain. This CDR3 comprises 14 residues. Per the germline V gene, CDR1 is MNHNS and CDR2 is SASEGT. The CDR3 nucleotides read TGTAAGGATCCCGCCGAGGCAACTAATGAAAAACTGTTTTTT. Translated: CKDPAEATNEKLFF.

This rearrangement joins TRBV7-8 to TRBJ2-1; the D gene is possibly TRBD1 (5 bases). Germline-derived CDR1 and CDR2 are SGHVS and FQNEAQ. The CDR3 runs 15 residues. V shed 1 base and J shed 9 bases, with 16 bases lying between them. CDR3 protein: CASSLESGSRGEQFF. CDR3 in DNA: TGTGCCAGCAGCTTAGAGTCAGGAAGTAGGGGTGAGCAGTTCTTC.

The chain combines TRBV11-2 with TRBJ1-1, with D possibly TRBD1 on 6 matching bases. The CDR3 contains 14 residues. Between the trimmed V and J ends, which lost 5 bases and 0 bases, there was a span of 10 bases. CDR1 is SGHAT and CDR2 is FQNNGV in the germline V gene. The CDR3 DNA reads TGTGCCAGCAGCGACAGGCTCATGAACACTGAAGCTTTCTTT. Its protein product is CASSDRLMNTEAFF.

V gene TRBV28 combines with J gene TRBJ1-5; TRBD1 matches at 8 bases. The germline gives CDR1 MDHEN, CDR2 SYDVKM. This CDR3 has 14 residues. V lost 6 bases and J lost 6; bases outside the gene matches: 7. The CDR3 DNA follows: TGTGCCAGCAGCACCGACAGGGGAGGTCAGCCCCAGCATTTT. It yields the protein CASSTDRGGQPQHF.

V gene TRBV18 combines with J gene TRBJ1-4, with D perhaps matching TRBD1 (5 bases). Looked up from germline, CDR1 is KGHSH and CDR2 is LQKENI. V lost 0 bases and J lost 4, with 6 bases in between. The CDR3 spans 14 residues. The CDR3 nucleotides are TGTGCCAGCTCACCACCGGGACTTAATGAAAAACTGTTTTTT. It is translated as CASSPPGLNEKLFF.

The chain combines TRBV5-5 with TRBJ1-1, with 7 bases aligning to TRBD1. Germline CDR1 reads SGHKS; CDR2 reads YYEKEE (reference sequence). The CDR3 spans 14 residues. Trimming cost V 4 bases and J 5 bases; bases outside gene matches: 8. This CDR3 reads CASSPQTGRTEAFF. The DNA of the CDR3 is TGTGCCAGCAGCCCCCAGACAGGGCGGACTGAAGCTTTCTTT.

The chain uses TRBV20-1 and TRBJ2-7; 9 nucleotides match TRBD2. V lost 3 bases and J lost 3; bases outside the gene matches: 6. The CDR3 sequence is 14 residues long. CDR1 and CDR2 (germline): DFQATT, SNEGSKA (reference sequence). The CDR3: CSASESGGNYEQYF. The CDR3 DNA reads TGCAGTGCTAGTGAAAGCGGGGGGAACTACGAGCAGTACTTC.

This chain joins TRBV3-1 (or the pseudogene TRBV3-2) and TRBJ2-4; 14 nucleotides line up with TRBD2. Germline assignment: CDR1 LGHDT and CDR2 YNNKEL (reference sequence). The length of the CDR3 is 17 residues. V shed 4 bases and J 8 bases; nucleotides not matched to a gene: 10. The CDR3 here is CASSLDRTSGRIDIQYF. CDR3 nucleotides: TGTGCCAGCAGCCTTGACCGGACTAGCGGGAGGATAGACATTCAGTACTTC.

The chain uses TRBV10-3 and TRBJ2-3, with TRBD2 as a possible D gene (6 bases). Between the trimmed V and J ends, which lost 8 bases and 2 bases, there was a span of 11 bases. The length of the CDR3 is 13 residues. Germline V lookup: CDR1 ENHRY, CDR2 SYGVKD. The CDR3 is CAIAGGNTDTQYF. The CDR3 DNA follows: TGTGCCATCGCCGGGGGAAACACAGATACGCAGTATTTT.